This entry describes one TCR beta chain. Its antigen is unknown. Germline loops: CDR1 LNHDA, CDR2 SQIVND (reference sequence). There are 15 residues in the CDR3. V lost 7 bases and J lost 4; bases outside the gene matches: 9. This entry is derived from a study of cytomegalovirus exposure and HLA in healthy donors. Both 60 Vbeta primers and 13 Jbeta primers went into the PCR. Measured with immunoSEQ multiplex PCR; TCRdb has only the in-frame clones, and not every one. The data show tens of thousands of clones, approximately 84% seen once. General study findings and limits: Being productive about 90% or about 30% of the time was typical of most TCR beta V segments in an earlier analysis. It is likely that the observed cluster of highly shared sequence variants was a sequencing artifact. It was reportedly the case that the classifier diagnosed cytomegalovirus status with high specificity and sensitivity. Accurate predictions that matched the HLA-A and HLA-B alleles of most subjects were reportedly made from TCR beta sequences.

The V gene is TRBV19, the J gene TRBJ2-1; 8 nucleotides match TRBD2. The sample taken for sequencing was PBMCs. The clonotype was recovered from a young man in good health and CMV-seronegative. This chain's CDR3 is CASTGGIGFYNEQFF. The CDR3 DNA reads TGTGCCAGTACGGGGGGGATAGGGTTTTACAATGAGCAGTTCTTC.